Presented here are 24 T cell receptor beta chains from one specimen sequenced in a study of early T cells in non-severe SARS-CoV-2 infection (dated by TCRdb to the early 2020s). Receptor libraries were prepared by 5' RACE. TCRdb records NextSeq 500 as the sequencer. Starting from the raw public reads, TCRdb applied fastp trimming at Q25, assembled clones with MiXCR and retained in-frame beta chains. Rows are combined by CDR3 protein, so each entry shows the most common genes and DNA. The sample table shows 15,000 to 20,000 distinct CDR3 sequences, and approximately 5.4% are seen once. Of the sample, 6.7% falls within the top ten clones. Sequenced sample: whole blood. The receptor source for this set is an adult who was a healthcare worker with PCR-confirmed SARS-CoV-2 infection or an uninfected control (not recorded which).

This clonotype was counted at least ten times. The chain has TRBV29-1 and TRBJ2-5; 13 nucleotides agree with TRBD2. Trimming removed 6 bases from V and 5 bases from J; junction bases left unmatched: 6. CDR3 length: 14 amino acids. Germline values: CDR1 SQVTM, CDR2 ANQGSEA. CDR3 sequence: CSVGLAGALETQYF. Here the CDR3 DNA reads TGCAGCGTCGGACTAGCGGGAGCGTTGGAGACCCAGTACTTC.

V is TRBV10-3 and J is TRBJ2-1, with 9 bases aligning to TRBD2. Germline V gene sequence: CDR1 ENHRY, CDR2 SYGVKD. The J segment lost 8 bases and the V segment lost 3 bases, leaving 8 bases of the junction unmatched. The CDR3 contains 15 residues. The CDR3 coding sequence is TGTGCCATCAGTGAAATTAGCGGGAGCACGGATGAGCAGTTCTTC. Its translation is CAISEISGSTDEQFF.

This rearrangement joins TRBV28 to TRBJ1-4, with D unclear. CDR1 is MDHEN and CDR2 is SYDVKM in the germline V gene. The CDR3 is 15 residues long. Trimming pared 4 bases from V and 5 bases from J, leaving 14 bases between. The CDR3 loop is CASSYDGDLNEKLFF. CDR3 nucleotide sequence: TGTGCCAGCAGTTATGACGGAGACCTAAATGAAAAACTGTTTTTT.

This clonotype was counted once. This may be a read error: a much more frequent sequence differs by one nucleotide. The chain is built from TRBV6-1 and TRBJ1-1; no clear D. The V end lost 0 bases, the J end lost 7 bases, and 12 bases lay between the germline ends. The CDR3 covers 14 residues. Per the germline V gene, CDR1 is MNHNS and CDR2 is SASEGT. For the CDR3, the DNA is TGTGCCAGCAGTGAAGCGTTCAGGCGAGATGAAGCTTTCTTT. This encodes CASSEAFRRDEAFF.

This clonotype was recorded at least ten times. J is TRBJ1-5 and V is TRBV27; 7 bases fit TRBD1. Looked up from germline, CDR1 is MNHEY and CDR2 is SMNVEV (reference sequence). V lost 4 bases to trimming and J lost 1 base; unmatched junction nucleotides: 7. This CDR3 has 16 amino acids. CDR3 sequence: CASSSLETGSNQPQHF. The CDR3, as DNA: TGTGCCAGCAGTTCCCTTGAGACAGGGAGCAATCAGCCCCAGCATTTT.

This clonotype has a count of ten or more. The chain is built from TRBV7-2 and TRBJ2-6; D is unclear. The CDR3 totals 15 residues. Between the trimmed V and J ends, which lost 5 bases and 6 bases, there was a span of 14 bases. From germline, CDR1 is SGHTA and CDR2 FQGNSA. DNA of the CDR3: TGTGCCAGCAGCCCACCTCTCCCCTCGGCCAACGTCCTGACTTTC. Residues: CASSPPLPSANVLTF.

By share, this clonotype ranks as medium-sized (0.01 to 0.1%). The genes are TRBV29-1 and TRBJ1-2; TRBD1 aligns across 7 bases. CDR3 length equals 12 residues. The germline V gene encodes CDR1 SQVTM and CDR2 ANQGSEA. V dropped 6 bases and J dropped 6; count of bases not matched to a gene: 7. The CDR3 loop reads CSVFDREHGYTF. CDR3 in DNA: TGCAGCGTCTTTGACAGGGAACATGGCTACACCTTC. The complete variable domain, with remaining parts taken from reference TRBV29-1 and TRBJ1-2, reads SAVISQKPSRDICQRGTSLTIQCQVDSQVTMMFWYRQQPGQSLTLIATANQGSEATYESGFVIDKFPISRPNLTFSTLTVSNMSPEDSSIYLCSVFDREHGYTFGSGTRLTVV.

J is TRBJ2-1 and V is TRBV18, with 8 bases aligning to TRBD1. This CDR3 spans 16 amino acids. Germline V CDR1 and CDR2: KGHSH, LQKENI. J gave up 2 bases and V 4 bases, and 7 bases lay outside the gene matches. CDR3 in amino acids: CASSRKGQGAYNEQFF. The DNA for the CDR3 is TGTGCCAGCTCACGAAAAGGACAGGGTGCCTACAATGAGCAGTTCTTC.

By proportion, this clonotype is medium-sized. The gene calls are TRBV25-1 and TRBJ2-1; TRBD2 aligns across 14 bases. J was trimmed by 5 bases and V by 4 bases; bases with no gene match: 1. The V gene's germline CDR1 is MGHDK and CDR2 SYGVNS. The length of the CDR3 is 15 residues. CDR3 amino acids: CASSGLAGGNNEQFF. Here the CDR3 DNA reads TGTGCCAGCAGTGGACTAGCGGGAGGGAACAATGAGCAGTTCTTC.

V usage is TRBV6-5 and J usage is TRBJ2-7; no definite D call. Per germline, CDR1 MNHEY and CDR2 SVGAGI. There are 15 residues in the CDR3. Trimming pared 5 bases from V and 3 bases from J, leaving 17 bases between. DNA of the CDR3: TGTGCCAGCAGTGCCTGGACGTCCAGCCTCTACGAGCAGTACTTC. This codes for CASSAWTSSLYEQYF.

The sample holds many counts of this clonotype. This chain links TRBV5-1 with TRBJ2-7, with 10 bases lining up with TRBD1. The CDR3 covers 15 residues. Germline V gives CDR1 SGHRS, CDR2 YFSETQ. V lost 3 bases, J lost 1 base, and 4 bases stayed unmatched. The CDR3 spells CASSSGTGVSYEQYF. Written as DNA, the CDR3 is TGCGCCAGCAGCTCCGGGACAGGGGTTTCCTACGAGCAGTACTTC.

This clonotype has a count of ten or more. The rearrangement joins TRBV10-1 to TRBJ1-1; D is unresolved. V lost 8 bases to trimming and J lost 2 bases, with 12 bases between them. This CDR3 has 13 residues. Germline lookup yields CDR1 WNHNN and CDR2 SYGVQD (reference sequence). The CDR3 reads CASSSTGNTEAFF. In DNA, the CDR3 is TGCGCCAGCTCCTCCACGGGAAACACTGAAGCTTTCTTT.

The rearrangement joins TRBV10-2 to TRBJ2-7; D is uncertain. This CDR3 is 13 amino acids long. The V gene lost 6 bases and the J gene lost 5 bases, with 14 bases spanning the gap. Per the germline V gene, CDR1 is WSHSY and CDR2 is SAAADI. The CDR3 nucleotides are TGCGCCAGCAGCGGCGCGGCTGTCGACGAGCAGTACGTC. This translates into CASSGAAVDEQYV.

This clonotype was seen at least ten times. This chain joins TRBV3-1 and TRBJ1-1; 7 nucleotides agree with TRBD1. The V gene's germline CDR1 is LGHDT and CDR2 YNNKEL (reference sequence). Trimming at V came to 3 bases and at J to 4 bases, leaving 5 bases not matched to a gene. The CDR3 is 14 residues long. CDR3 amino acids: CASSHQTGTTEAFF. The CDR3 bases are TGTGCCAGCAGCCACCAGACAGGGACCACTGAAGCTTTCTTT.

V and J are TRBV10-2 and TRBJ2-1; no reliable D call. Trimming left V 2 bases short and J 8 bases short, with 16 bases between. Per germline, CDR1 WSHSY and CDR2 SAAADI. This CDR3 region has 15 residues. CDR3: CASSESLPKKDEQFF. The CDR3 nucleotides read TGCGCCAGCAGTGAGAGTCTCCCAAAGAAGGATGAGCAGTTCTTC.

Sample share makes this clonotype medium-sized (0.01 to 0.1%). V usage is TRBV12-3 or TRBV12-4 and J usage is TRBJ2-5, with D possibly TRBD1 on 6 matching bases. The CDR3 spans 13 residues. Deletions cut 5 bases from V and 3 bases from J, with 10 bases between. CDR3 DNA: TGTGCCAGCAGTACCTACAGGGAAGAGACCCAGTACTTC. This encodes CASSTYREETQYF.

This clonotype came up many times. The chain recombines TRBV6-2 or TRBV6-3 with TRBJ1-1, with 9 bases identical to TRBD1. Unmatched junction bases numbered 6, after V lost 1 base and J lost 6 bases. CDR1 MNHEY and CDR2 SVGEGT come from the germline V gene. The CDR3 covers 15 residues. This CDR3 is CASSYLQGARSEAFF. As DNA, the CDR3 is TGTGCCAGCAGTTACTTACAGGGGGCTCGGTCTGAAGCTTTCTTT.

This clonotype was detected only a few times. The chain couples TRBV28 to TRBJ2-3; D gene unclear. The V gene's germline CDR1 is MDHEN and CDR2 SYDVKM. V dropped 3 bases and J dropped 1 base, with 8 bases sitting between them. This CDR3 region has 14 residues. CDR3 in DNA: TGTGCCAGCAGTTTCTTGTCGGGCACAGATACGCAGTATTTT. This sequence encodes CASSFLSGTDTQYF.

At least ten counts were recorded for this clonotype. The gene calls are TRBV6-2 or TRBV6-3 and TRBJ2-5; D may be TRBD1 (6 bases). In germline, CDR1 is MNHEY, CDR2 SVGEGT. This CDR3 region has 14 residues. Trimming took off 10 bases at V and 5 bases at J, with 20 bases between the two ends. CDR3 sequence reads: CATKIRTAHETQYF. CDR3 nucleotides: TGTGCCACCAAGATAAGGACAGCTCATGAGACCCAGTACTTC.

CDR3 loop: CASSYSGGTEAFF. The CDR3 region has the DNA TGTGCCAGCAGCTACTCAGGGGGCACTGAAGCTTTCTTT. This chain uses TRBV7-3 with TRBJ1-1; 7 bases agree with TRBD1. The CDR3 loop spans 13 amino acids. The V gene's germline CDR1 is SGHTA and CDR2 FQGTGA. After removal of 4 bases from V and 4 bases from J, the junction contained 3 bases not matched to a gene.

In its sample, this clonotype was seen many times. The gene calls are TRBV6-6 and TRBJ2-5; D is perhaps TRBD1 (5 bases). This CDR3 comprises 15 residues. CDR1 and CDR2 (germline): MNHNY, SVGAGI (reference sequence). V lost 0 bases and J lost 5, with 13 bases in between. The CDR3 bases are TGTGCCAGCAGTTACTCGAAGGGGTCGCGGGAGACCCAGTACTTC. It yields the protein CASSYSKGSRETQYF.

In its sample, this clonotype ranks as medium-sized (0.01 to 0.1%). The chain joins TRBV29-1 to TRBJ2-1; D remains unclear. The CDR3 covers 14 residues. The ends were cut back, 4 bases at V and 0 bases at J, with 10 bases in the middle. CDR1 is SQVTM, CDR2 ANQGSEA, per germline. CDR3 region: CSVGPEYSYNEQFF. CDR3 nucleotide sequence: TGCAGCGTTGGACCGGAGTACTCCTACAATGAGCAGTTCTTC.

This clonotype is deemed medium-sized. The rearrangement uses TRBV11-2 and TRBJ2-7, with unresolved D. CDR1 and CDR2 from the germline V gene are SGHAT and FQNNGV. Trimming left V 2 bases short and J 4 bases short, with 9 bases between. There are 13 residues in the CDR3. This chain's CDR3 is CASSLTQTYEQYV. CDR3 DNA sequence: TGTGCCAGCAGCTTAACACAGACTTACGAGCAGTACGTC.

This clonotype was recorded many times. The CDR3 DNA sequence: TGCGCCAGCAGCCCTGGACAGGGGGTATCGGGGGCCAACGTCCTGACTTTC. Its protein product is CASSPGQGVSGANVLTF. The V and J genes are TRBV5-1 and TRBJ2-6; 10 nucleotides align to TRBD1. The CDR3 runs to 17 residues. V shed 4 bases and J 4 bases; nucleotides not matched to a gene: 8. CDR1 and CDR2 (germline): SGHRS, YFSETQ.